This T cell receptor beta chain was captured in a study of T cell clonality in common variable immunodeficiency. Study results and limitations: Fewer TCRbeta clones were shared among CVID subjects than controls. Common variable immunodeficiency TCR beta sequences reportedly had fewer deletions and N-nucleotide insertions. What drives increased CVID clonality needs T cell subpopulation sequencing.

The ends were cut back, 0 bases at V and 9 bases at J, with 10 bases in the middle. The CDR3 spans 13 residues. In germline, CDR1 is SGDLS, CDR2 YYNGEE. Each donor provided about 5 to 8 ml of heparinized whole blood. Sequenced by immunoSEQ multiplex PCR; TCRdb stores in-frame clones only, minus some. Captured here are around 45,000 clones, none seen once; the top ten comprise 2.8%. This clone was found many times. As yet, its antigen is unknown. The observed sequence ends 3 residues before the CDR3 terminus, with the missing tail filled in from the germline J gene. Sequenced sample: peripheral blood mononuclear cells. This receptor was taken from a person between 18 and 75 years old in good health. The genes are TRBV9 and TRBJ2-1; possible D gene TRBD1, 6 bases. The part of the CDR3 DNA that was read is TGTGCCAGCAGCGTAGCTGGGGACACTGAG. This gives the protein CASSVAGDTE. The complete CDR3 protein is CASSVAGDTEQFF.